This T cell receptor (beta chain) comes out of a study of blood T cell repertoires in COVID-19. Turning to the study itself: The analysed material was cDNA or gDNA that came from T cells, B-cell-depleted T cells, or PBMCs.

Categorization into cohorts depended on clinical history that participants reported. In the original analysis: Reference gene primer amplification gave estimated nucleated cell counts. The table came from immunoSEQ multiplex PCR; TCRdb's copy has only in-frame clones and leaves some out. V, J and clone size derive from that table, while D and trimming were established from the DNA sequence. The sample lists 150,000 or so clones; more than 80% were seen once. The sample taken for sequencing was PBMCs or T cells enriched from blood (not recorded which). The sequence was obtained from a man aged 50 to 59 who had recovered from COVID-19.

CDR3 nucleotides: TGTGCCAGCAGCCCCGGCGGGACAGGGGCCGAGACCCAGTACTTC. Translation: CASSPGGTGAETQYF. The chain is built from TRBV7-9 and TRBJ2-5; 10 nucleotides agree with TRBD1. This CDR3 has 15 amino acids. Germline V lookup: CDR1 SEHNR, CDR2 FQNEAQ (reference sequence). Trimming took 5 bases from V and 5 from J; bases not matched to a gene: 8.